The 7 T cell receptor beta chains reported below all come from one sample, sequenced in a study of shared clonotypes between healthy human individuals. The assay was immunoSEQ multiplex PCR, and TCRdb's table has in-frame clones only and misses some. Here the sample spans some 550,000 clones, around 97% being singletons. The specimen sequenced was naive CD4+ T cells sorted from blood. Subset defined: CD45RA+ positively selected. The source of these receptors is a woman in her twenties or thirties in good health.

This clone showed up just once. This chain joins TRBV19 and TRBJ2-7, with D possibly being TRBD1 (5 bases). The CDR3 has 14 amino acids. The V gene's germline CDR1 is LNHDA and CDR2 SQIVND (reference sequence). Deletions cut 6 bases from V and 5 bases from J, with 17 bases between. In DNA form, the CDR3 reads TGTGCCAGTAGCGCCGATCATGGGGCTGACGAGCAGTACTTC. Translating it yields CASSADHGADEQYF.

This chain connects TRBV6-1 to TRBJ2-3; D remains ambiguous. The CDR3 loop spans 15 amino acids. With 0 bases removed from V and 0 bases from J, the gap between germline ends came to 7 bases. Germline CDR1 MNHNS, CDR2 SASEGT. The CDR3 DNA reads TGTGCCAGCAGTGAAGCGCCTGGCAGCACAGATACGCAGTATTTT. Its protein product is CASSEAPGSTDTQYF.

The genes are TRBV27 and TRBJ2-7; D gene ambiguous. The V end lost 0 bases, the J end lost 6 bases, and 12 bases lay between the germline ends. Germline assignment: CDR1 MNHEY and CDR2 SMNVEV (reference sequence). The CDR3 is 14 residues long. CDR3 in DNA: TGTGCCAGCAGTTTATCTAGTCATGGTCTCGAGCAGTACTTC. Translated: CASSLSSHGLEQYF.

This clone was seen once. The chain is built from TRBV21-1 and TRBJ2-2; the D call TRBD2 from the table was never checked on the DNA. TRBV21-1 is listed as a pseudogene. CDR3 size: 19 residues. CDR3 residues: CASSNAGTSIPRNTGELFF. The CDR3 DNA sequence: TGTGCCAGCAGCAACGCCGGGACTAGCATTCCCAGGAACACCGGGGAGCTGTTTTTT.

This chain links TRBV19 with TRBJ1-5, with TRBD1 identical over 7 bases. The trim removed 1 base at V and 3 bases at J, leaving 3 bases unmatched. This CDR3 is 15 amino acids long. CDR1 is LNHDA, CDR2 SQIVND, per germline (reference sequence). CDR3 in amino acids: CASSIATGFNQPQHF. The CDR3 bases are TGTGCCAGTAGTATAGCGACAGGGTTCAATCAGCCCCAGCATTTT.

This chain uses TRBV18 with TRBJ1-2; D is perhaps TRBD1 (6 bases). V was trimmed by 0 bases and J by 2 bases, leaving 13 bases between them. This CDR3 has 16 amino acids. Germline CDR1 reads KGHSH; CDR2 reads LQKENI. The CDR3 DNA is TGTGCCAGCTCACCACCGACCGCACAGGGCAACTATGGCTACACCTTC. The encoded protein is CASSPPTAQGNYGYTF.

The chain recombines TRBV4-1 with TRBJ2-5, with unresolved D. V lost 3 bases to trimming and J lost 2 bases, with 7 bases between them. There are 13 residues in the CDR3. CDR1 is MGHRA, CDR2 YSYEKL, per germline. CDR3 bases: TGCGCCAGCAGCCAGGGCAGACAAGAGACCCAGTACTTC. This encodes CASSQGRQETQYF.